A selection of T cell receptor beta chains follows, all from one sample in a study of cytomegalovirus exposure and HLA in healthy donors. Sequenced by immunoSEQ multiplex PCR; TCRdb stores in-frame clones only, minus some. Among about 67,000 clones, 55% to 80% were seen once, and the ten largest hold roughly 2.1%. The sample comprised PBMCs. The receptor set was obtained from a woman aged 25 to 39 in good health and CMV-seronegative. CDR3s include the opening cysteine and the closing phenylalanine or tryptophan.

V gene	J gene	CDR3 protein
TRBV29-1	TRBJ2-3	CSVEEGAGGPNTQYF
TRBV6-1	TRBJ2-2	CASSEWLAVTGELFF
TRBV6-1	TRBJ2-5	CASRPMTVVGETQYF
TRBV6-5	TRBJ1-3	CASSQGRGNTIYF
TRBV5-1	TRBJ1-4	CASSPDRGANEKLFF
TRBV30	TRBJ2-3	CAWSLPDTQYF
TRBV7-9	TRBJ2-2	CASSLGTLASSNTGELFF
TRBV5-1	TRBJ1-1	CASSFHSREEAFF
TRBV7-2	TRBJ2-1	CASSLQVTPGFF
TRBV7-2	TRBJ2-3	CASRPQPRRGGADTQYF
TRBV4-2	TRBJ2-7	CASSQDQGTREQYF
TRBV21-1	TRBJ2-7	CAIEYEQYF
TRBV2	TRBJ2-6	CASLQGAGANVLTF
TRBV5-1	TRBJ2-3	CASKQVLSDTDTQYF
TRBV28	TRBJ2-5	CASSLGQKKIQYF
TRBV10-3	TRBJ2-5	CATRQGPGGHETQYF
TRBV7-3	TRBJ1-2	CASSLPPGNGGYTF
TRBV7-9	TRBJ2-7	CASSLALGKGAYEQYF
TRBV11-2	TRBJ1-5	CASSAGGNSNQPQHF